The clone carrying this TCR beta chain was seen at least ten times. The sample comes from a study of CD8+CD57+ T cells in acquired aplastic anemia. The template for TCR beta VDJ and CDR3 sequence profiling was genomic DNA. TCRdb independently ran MiXCR on the reads; one entry per CDR3 protein. Here the sample spans about 190,000 distinct CDR3 sequences, about 53% being singletons. The CDR3 runs to 16 residues. Trimming took 0 bases from V and 0 from J, leaving 7 bases between them. The germline CDR1 and CDR2 sequences are SGHRS and YFSETQ. Sequenced: sorted CD4+, CD8+, or CD8+CD57+ T cells (not recorded which) from PBMCs. The TCR originated in a human donor in good health, serving as a control. The chain recombines TRBV5-1 with TRBJ1-6; no clear D gene. CDR3 nucleotides: TGCGCCAGCAGCTTGGACGAGAGCTCCTATAATTCACCCCTCCACTTT. It encodes CASSLDESSYNSPLHF.